This T cell receptor (beta chain) was sequenced for a study of blood T cell repertoires in COVID-19. Looking at the study overall: Acute and convalescent COVID-19 samples came from the United States, Italy and Spain.

Produced via immunoSEQ multiplex PCR; TCRdb's table is partial and in-frame only. The sample contains about 250,000 clones, around 83% of which appear only once. V was cut by 5 bases and J by 7 bases, with 20 bases left in between. CDR1 and CDR2 from the germline V gene are MNHEY and SVGAGI. The CDR3 totals 15 residues. J is TRBJ2-5 and V is TRBV6-5; perhaps TRBD2 as D (6 bases). The TCR was taken from a man aged 80 or over with acute or convalescent COVID-19. Sequencing input: peripheral blood. The CDR3 DNA reads as TGTGCCAGCAGTACACCGGGATTAGCGGCGGGGACCCAGTACTTC. It translates to CASSTPGLAAGTQYF.